What follows are 20 T cell receptor beta chains derived from one specimen sequenced in a study of blood T cell repertoires in COVID-19. The data were produced by immunoSEQ multiplex PCR, yet TCRdb's version contains in-frame clones alone and is incomplete. The sample lists some 120,000 clones; more than 70% were seen once. Material for sequencing was peripheral blood. The receptors shown here come from a woman aged 60 to 75 with acute or convalescent COVID-19.

V and J are TRBV5-4 and TRBJ1-6; 10 bases agree with TRBD1. This CDR3 contains 15 residues. V trimming: 4 bases; J trimming: 8 bases; junction bases outside the gene matches: 6. Germline lookup yields CDR1 SGHNT and CDR2 YYREEE (reference sequence). The CDR3 sequence is CASSRETGGHSPLHF. Written as DNA, the CDR3 is TGTGCCAGCAGCCGCGAGACAGGGGGCCATTCACCCCTCCACTTT.

The chain links TRBV2 to TRBJ2-7; 11 nucleotides align to TRBD2. The CDR3 covers 13 residues. The V segment lost 8 bases and the J segment 2 bases; nucleotides outside the gene matches: 2. The germline V gene has CDR1 SNHLY and CDR2 FYNNEI. The DNA for the CDR3 is TGTGCCAGCGATAGCGGGAGGGCCTACGAGCAGTACTTC. This sequence encodes CASDSGRAYEQYF.

The chain couples TRBV29-1 to TRBJ1-2; the D gene is possibly TRBD1 (6 bases). Germline values: CDR1 SQVTM, CDR2 ANQGSEA. V was pared by 3 bases and J by 12 bases, with 14 bases between. The CDR3 contains 11 residues. CDR3 amino acids: CSVEGGAADTF. CDR3 bases: TGCAGCGTTGAGGGGGGGGCTGCGGACACCTTC.

V gene TRBV24-1 combines with J gene TRBJ2-1; perhaps TRBD2 as D (5 bases). CDR1 is KGHDR, CDR2 SFDVKD, per germline. The CDR3 runs to 15 residues. The V end lost 3 bases, the J end lost 4 bases, and 12 bases lay between the germline ends. The CDR3 DNA reads as TGTGCCACCAGTGATGGACTCACCTTGTACAATGAGCAGTTCTTC. Encoded protein: CATSDGLTLYNEQFF.

This chain uses TRBV6-5 with TRBJ2-1, with a weak D call TRBD1 (6 bases). Germline V gene sequence: CDR1 MNHEY, CDR2 SVGAGI. V lost 4 bases and J lost 9, with 16 bases in between. The CDR3 is made up of 14 amino acids. CDR3 sequence (DNA): TGTGCCAGCAGTTCTCCTGGCAGGGACACTGAGCAGTTCTTC. This gives the protein CASSSPGRDTEQFF.

The chain is built from TRBV10-3 and TRBJ2-1; 12 bases line up with TRBD2. The CDR3 sequence is 15 residues long. V was clipped by 5 bases and J by 4 bases; unmatched bases: 3. In germline, CDR1 is ENHRY, CDR2 SYGVKD. CDR3 region: CAISRLAGAYNEQFF. The DNA of the CDR3 is TGTGCCATCAGTCGACTAGCGGGGGCATACAATGAGCAGTTCTTC.

The rearrangement links TRBV6-1 to TRBJ2-2, with D tentatively TRBD1 (7 bases). Germline V CDR1 and CDR2: MNHNS, SASEGT. This CDR3 comprises 16 residues. The V end lost 0 bases, the J end lost 3 bases, and 11 bases lay between the germline ends. The CDR3: CASSEARDSYTGELFF. CDR3 nucleotides: TGTGCCAGCAGTGAAGCGCGGGACAGCTACACCGGGGAGCTGTTTTTT.

This clone came up once. The chain uses TRBV13 and TRBJ2-5, with 10 bases fitting TRBD2. The CDR3 has 16 residues. Looked up from germline, CDR1 is PRHDT and CDR2 is FYEKMQ (reference sequence). After removal of 5 bases from V and 2 bases from J, the junction contained 8 bases not matched to a gene. In DNA form, the CDR3 reads TGTGCCAGCAGCCCCCGGACTAGCGGATATCAAGAGACCCAGTACTTC. As protein: CASSPRTSGYQETQYF.

The V and J genes are TRBV19 and TRBJ2-3, with TRBD2 as a possible D gene (6 bases). V was pared by 6 bases and J by 2 bases, with 9 bases between. The CDR3 sequence is 13 residues long. Germline V gene sequence: CDR1 LNHDA, CDR2 SQIVND (reference sequence). CDR3 residues: CASSGSYTDTQYF. CDR3 bases: TGTGCCAGTAGCGGGAGCTACACAGATACGCAGTATTTT. The full variable domain, in which reference TRBV19 and TRBJ2-3 provide the parts outside the CDR3, is DGGITQSPKYLFRKEGQNVTLSCEQNLNHDAMYWYRQDPGQGLRLIYYSQIVNDFQKGDIAEGYSVSREKKESFPLTVTSAQKNPTAFYLCASSGSYTDTQYFGPGTRLTVL.

This chain links TRBV5-8 with TRBJ2-7; D gene uncertain. The CDR3 covers 16 residues. V dropped 1 base and J dropped 3 bases, with 17 bases sitting between them. Germline CDR1 SGHTS, CDR2 YDEGEE. DNA for the CDR3: TGTGCCAGCAGCTTGATGGCGAACAGCCAGATCTACGAGCAGTACGTC. Its protein is CASSLMANSQIYEQYV.

The rearrangement links TRBV28 to TRBJ2-7, with 7 bases lining up with TRBD1. Germline V gene sequence: CDR1 MDHEN, CDR2 SYDVKM. J was trimmed by 5 bases and V by 6 bases; bases with no gene match: 7. The CDR3 has 13 amino acids. The CDR3 DNA follows: TGTGCCAGCAGCTCAACAGGGGTCCACGAGCAGTACTTC. It is translated as CASSSTGVHEQYF.

CDR3 nucleotide sequence: TGTGCCAGCAGTGACACCGGGACTAGCGGGAGTAGAGGTATCGATGAGCAGTTCTTC. Encoded protein: CASSDTGTSGSRGIDEQFF. The chain carries TRBV7-9 and TRBJ2-1, with 14 bases aligning to TRBD2. Trimming at V came to 6 bases and at J to 8 bases, leaving 18 bases not matched to a gene. The CDR3 spans 19 residues. Germline V gene sequence: CDR1 SEHNR, CDR2 FQNEAQ (reference sequence).

The chain carries TRBV18 and TRBJ2-2; D may be TRBD2 (5 bases). V lost 3 bases and J lost 5, with 22 bases in between. The CDR3 has 18 amino acids. The germline gives CDR1 KGHSH, CDR2 LQKENI. CDR3 nucleotide sequence: TGTGCCAGCTCACCCCTCCCGATTGGGCTGCCGGGGACCGGGGAGCTGTTTTTT. The encoded protein is CASSPLPIGLPGTGELFF.

The chain recombines TRBV5-4 with TRBJ1-2, with 7 bases identical to TRBD1. The length of the CDR3 is 14 residues. V trimming: 2 bases; J trimming: 5 bases; junction bases outside the gene matches: 6. Germline CDR1 is SGHNT and CDR2 is YYREEE (reference sequence). Here the CDR3 reads CASSFTGVSYGYTF. DNA for the CDR3: TGTGCCAGCAGCTTCACAGGGGTATCATATGGCTACACCTTC.

This chain uses TRBV2 with TRBJ1-2; D perhaps matches TRBD1 (6 bases). Germline V gives CDR1 SNHLY, CDR2 FYNNEI. Deletions cut 4 bases from V and 4 bases from J, with 10 bases between. This CDR3 region has 13 residues. CDR3 amino acids: CASSVQGRYGYTF. CDR3 nucleotide sequence: TGTGCCAGCAGTGTTCAGGGGCGCTATGGCTACACCTTC. The variable domain in full, with the rest retrieved from reference TRBV2 and TRBJ1-2, is EPEVTQTPSHQVTQMGQEVILRCVPISNHLYFYWYRQILGQKVEFLVSFYNNEISEKSEIFDDQFSVERPDGSNFTLKIRSTKLEDSAMYFCASSVQGRYGYTFGSGTRLTVV.

V gene TRBV7-2 combines with J gene TRBJ1-1; TRBD1 matches at 9 bases. Germline lookup yields CDR1 SGHTA and CDR2 FQGNSA. The J segment lost 5 bases and the V segment lost 4 bases, leaving 8 bases of the junction unmatched. The CDR3 loop spans 15 amino acids. DNA of the CDR3: TGTGCCAGCAGCTCCGCCGGGACAGGGAGTACTGAAGCTTTCTTT. Its translation: CASSSAGTGSTEAFF.

This clone was recorded a few times. The rearrangement links TRBV4-1 to TRBJ2-1; no clear D gene. CDR3 length: 16 residues. V lost 1 base, J lost 3 bases, and 13 bases lay in between. From germline, CDR1 is MGHRA and CDR2 YSYEKL. CDR3 in amino acids: CASSQVDLVVYNEQFF. CDR3 DNA: TGCGCCAGCAGCCAAGTTGATCTAGTCGTCTACAATGAGCAGTTCTTC.

This chain links TRBV28 with TRBJ2-3; TRBD2 aligns across 10 bases. Germline loops: CDR1 MDHEN, CDR2 SYDVKM. This CDR3 region has 16 residues. V lost 3 bases, J lost 1 base, and 4 bases stayed unmatched. DNA of the CDR3: TGTGCCAGCAGTTTGGTAGCGGGAGGAGGCACAGATACGCAGTATTTT. It specifies CASSLVAGGGTDTQYF.

The V gene is TRBV11-3, the J gene TRBJ2-2; 7 bases are shared with TRBD1. Trimming at V came to 2 bases and at J to 1 base, leaving 1 base not matched to a gene. CDR3 length: 15 residues. Germline CDR1 and CDR2: SGHNT and YENEEA. This chain's CDR3 is CASSLPGGNTGELFF. DNA of the CDR3: TGTGCCAGCAGCTTACCAGGGGGGAACACCGGGGAGCTGTTTTTT.

The V gene is TRBV24-1, the J gene TRBJ2-2, with a tentative D call TRBD1 (6 bases). The germline CDR1 and CDR2 sequences are KGHDR and SFDVKD. V lost 4 bases to trimming and J lost 1 base, with 12 bases between them. CDR3 length: 16 amino acids. The chain's CDR3 is CATSDPTGENTGELFF. In DNA form, the CDR3 reads TGTGCCACCAGTGACCCGACAGGAGAGAACACCGGGGAGCTGTTTTTT.